The T cell receptor (beta chain) described here comes from a study of blood T cell repertoires in COVID-19. About the study: Spain, Italy and the United States supplied samples that represented acute and convalescent COVID-19.

All enrollees were roughly 18 to 89 years old and from some 24 US areas. Donors in Cohort 3 counted as recovered after two negative PCRs, clearance, or symptom resolution. Per the study methods: How many nucleated cells were present was estimated from reference gene primer amplification. The method was immunoSEQ multiplex PCR; TCRdb's version includes in-frame clones alone and lacks a portion of them. Clone size and the V and J calls come from that table; the DNA yielded D and trimming. The table lists about 200,000 clones, 75% to 85% of them singletons. The sample was PBMCs or T cells enriched from blood (not recorded which). The origin of this receptor is a man between 35 and 55 years old who had recovered from COVID-19.

CDR3 DNA sequence: TGTGCCAGCAGTGTGGACAGGGGTTACGAGCAGTACTTC. It yields the protein CASSVDRGYEQYF. This chain uses TRBV27 with TRBJ2-7, with TRBD1 matching over 9 bases. CDR1 and CDR2 (germline): MNHEY, SMNVEV (reference sequence). This CDR3 is 13 amino acids long. V dropped 5 bases and J dropped 4; count of bases not matched to a gene: 3.